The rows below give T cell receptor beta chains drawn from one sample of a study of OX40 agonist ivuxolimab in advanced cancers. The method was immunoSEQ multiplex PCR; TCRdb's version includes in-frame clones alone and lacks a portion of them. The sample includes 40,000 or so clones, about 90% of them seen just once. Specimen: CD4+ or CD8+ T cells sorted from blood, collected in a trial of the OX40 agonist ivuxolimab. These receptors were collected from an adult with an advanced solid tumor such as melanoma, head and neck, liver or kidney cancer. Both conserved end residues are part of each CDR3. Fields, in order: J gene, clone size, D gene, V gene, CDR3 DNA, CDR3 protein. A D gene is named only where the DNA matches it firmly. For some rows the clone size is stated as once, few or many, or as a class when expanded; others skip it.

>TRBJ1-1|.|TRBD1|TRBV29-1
TGCAGCGCCAGGCGCGGGACAGGACATAACACTGAAGCTTTCTTT
CSARRGTGHNTEAFF
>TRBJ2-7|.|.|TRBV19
TGTGCCAGTAGTTGGGGCAGAGCCTACGAGCAGTACTTC
CASSWGRAYEQYF
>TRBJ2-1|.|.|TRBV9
TGTGCCAGCAGCGTAGCTGGGGCTAGTGAGCAGTTCTTC
CASSVAGASEQFF
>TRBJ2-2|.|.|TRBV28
TGTGCCAGCAGTATTGTAGGAGACGGGGAGCTGTTTTTT
CASSIVGDGELFF
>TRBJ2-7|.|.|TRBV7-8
TGTGCCAGCAGCCACTCGACAGCTACCTACGAGCAGTACTTC
CASSHSTATYEQYF
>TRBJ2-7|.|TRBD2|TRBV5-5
TGTGCCAGCAGCCCCCGGGGGGGGCAGGGGTCGTTTGAGCAGTACTTC
CASSPRGGQGSFEQYF
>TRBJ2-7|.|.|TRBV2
TGTGCCATCAACAGGGTGTTTAGCTCCTACGAGCAGTACTTC
CAINRVFSSYEQYF
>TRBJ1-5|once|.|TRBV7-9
TGTGCCAGCAGCATTGGTCCGTCGCCCCAGCATTTT
CASSIGPSPQHF
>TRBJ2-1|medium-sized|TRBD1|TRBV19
TGTGCCAGTAGTATTGGCTGGGGACAGAACTACAATGAGCAGTTCTTC
CASSIGWGQNYNEQFF
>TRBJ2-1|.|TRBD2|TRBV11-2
TGTGCCAGCAGCTCTAGCGGGAATGACGATGAGCAGTTCTTC
CASSSSGNDDEQFF
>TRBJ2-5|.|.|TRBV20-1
TGCAGTGCTAGGGCGGAAGAGACCCAGTACTTC
CSARAEETQYF
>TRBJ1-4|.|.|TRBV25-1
TGTGCCAGCAGTGAATTGGAGGGGACGGGTGAAAAACTGTTTTTT
CASSELEGTGEKLFF
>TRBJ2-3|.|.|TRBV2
TGTGCCAGCAGAACTCCTAGCACAGATACGCAGTATTTT
CASRTPSTDTQYF
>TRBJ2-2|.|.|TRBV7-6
TGTGCCAGCAGTTGGAGGGCCGGGGAGCTGTTTTTT
CASSWRAGELFF
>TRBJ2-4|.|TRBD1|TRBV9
TGTGCCAGCAGCGTAGCAGACAGGGAAAACATTCAGTACTTC
CASSVADRENIQYF
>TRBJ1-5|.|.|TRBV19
TGTGCCAGTAGACGACAGACAGATCAGCCCCAGCATTTT
CASRRQTDQPQHF
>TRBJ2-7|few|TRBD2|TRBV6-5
TGTGCCAGCAGTCAAGGACTAGCACCCTACGAGCAGTACTTC
CASSQGLAPYEQYF
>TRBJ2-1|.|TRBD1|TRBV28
TGTGCCAGCAGTTTATGGACAGGGGGCGAGTATAATGAGCAGTTCTTC
CASSLWTGGEYNEQFF
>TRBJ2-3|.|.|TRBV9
TGTGCCAGCAGCGCGTACACTAAAGATACGCAGTATTTT
CASSAYTKDTQYF
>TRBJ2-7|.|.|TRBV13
TGTGCCAGCAGCTTAGGACTGCGGGGCGAGCAGTACTTC
CASSLGLRGEQYF
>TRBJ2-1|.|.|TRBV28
TGTGCCAGCAGTTTGAGATATGAGCAGTTCTTC
CASSLRYEQFF
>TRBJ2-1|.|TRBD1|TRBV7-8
TGTGCCAGCAGCTTAGCGTGGGGGACAGGGGTAATGAATGAGCAGTTCTTC
CASSLAWGTGVMNEQFF
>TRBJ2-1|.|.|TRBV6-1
TGTGCCAGCAGTGAAGGCCCAGGATTATACAATGAGCAGTTCTTC
CASSEGPGLYNEQFF
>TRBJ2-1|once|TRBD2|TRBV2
TGTGCCAGCATCGGGCGGGAGGGTAAAAATGAGCAGTTCTTC
CASIGREGKNEQFF
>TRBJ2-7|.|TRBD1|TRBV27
TGTGCCAGCAGTTTTGGGACAGGGGGTTACGAGCAGTACTTC
CASSFGTGGYEQYF
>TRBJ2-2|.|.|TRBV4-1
TGCGCCAGCAGCCAAGATAGTGGAACGAACACCGGGGAGCTGTTTTTT
CASSQDSGTNTGELFF
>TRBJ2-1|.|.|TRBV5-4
TGTGCCAGCAGCATTGGGGCGACGGCAAGCTCCTACAATGAGCAGTTCTTC
CASSIGATASSYNEQFF
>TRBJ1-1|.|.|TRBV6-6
TGTGCCCTCGGGGGCACTGAAGCTTTCTTT
CALGGTEAFF
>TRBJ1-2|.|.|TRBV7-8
TGTGCCAGCAGCTTATTCGTTGGTACTGAGTATGGCTACACCTTC
CASSLFVGTEYGYTF
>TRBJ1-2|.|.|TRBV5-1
TGCGCCAGCGCAGGGTCCCATGGCTACACCTTC
CASAGSHGYTF
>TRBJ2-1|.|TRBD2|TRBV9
TGTGCCAGCAGTCTCTCGGGAGGGGGGTATGAGCAGTTCTTC
CASSLSGGGYEQFF
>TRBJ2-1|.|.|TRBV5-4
TGTGCCAGCAGCTTGTGGACGCATAGCGTAACGCCCTACAATGAGCAGTTCTTC
CASSLWTHSVTPYNEQFF
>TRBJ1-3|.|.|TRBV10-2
TGCGCCAGCAGGGAGCCACAGGGATCTGGAAACACCATATATTTT
CASREPQGSGNTIYF
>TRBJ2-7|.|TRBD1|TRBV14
TGTGCCAGCGCCGGGACAGGGTTCTACGAGCAGTACTTC
CASAGTGFYEQYF
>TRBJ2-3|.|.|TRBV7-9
TGTGCCAGCAGCTTGGATACGCAGTATTTT
CASSLDTQYF
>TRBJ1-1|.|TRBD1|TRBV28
TGTGCCAGCAGGTCGACAGGGTCAAACACTGAAGCTTTCTTT
CASRSTGSNTEAFF
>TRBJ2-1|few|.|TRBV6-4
TGTGCCAGCAGTGACTCGCTTCCTTCAGATGAGCAGTTCTTC
CASSDSLPSDEQFF
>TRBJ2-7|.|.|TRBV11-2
TGTGCCAGCAGCTACGCCGGGGAGGTGTCCTACGAGCAGTACTTC
CASSYAGEVSYEQYF
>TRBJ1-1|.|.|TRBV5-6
TGTGCCAGCAGCTTAGGCAGCGAAGCTTTCTTT
CASSLGSEAFF
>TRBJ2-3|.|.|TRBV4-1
TGCGCCAGCAGCCAAGATGGGCTAGCCTTGACAGATACGCAGTATTTT
CASSQDGLALTDTQYF
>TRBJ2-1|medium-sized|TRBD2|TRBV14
TGTGCCAGCAGCCAGACCGGGACTACATACAATGAGCAGTTCTTC
CASSQTGTTYNEQFF
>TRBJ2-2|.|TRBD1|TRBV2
TGTGCCAGCAATACGGGACAGGGGACCCCCGGGGAGCTGTTTTTT
CASNTGQGTPGELFF
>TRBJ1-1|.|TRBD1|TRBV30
TGTGCCTGGAGCCCGGGACAGGGGGGCACTGAAGCTTTCTTT
CAWSPGQGGTEAFF
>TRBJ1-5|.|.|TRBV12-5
TGTGCTAGTGGTTTAGGCAATCAGCCCCAGCATTTT
CASGLGNQPQHF
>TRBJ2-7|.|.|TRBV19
TGTGCCAGTAGTTCCTCCCTAAGCTCCTACGAGCAGTACTTC
CASSSSLSSYEQYF
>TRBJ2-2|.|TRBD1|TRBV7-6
TGTGCCAGCAGCCTCGGGACAGCCTTCACCGGGGAGCTGTTTTTT
CASSLGTAFTGELFF